Following are 21 T cell receptor beta chains from one sample sequenced in a study of blood T cell repertoires in COVID-19. Libraries were prepared by immunoSEQ multiplex PCR; TCRdb keeps only in-frame clonotypes and omits some of them. The sample has hundreds of thousands of clones; more than 75% are singletons. What was sequenced was peripheral blood. These receptors came from a man in his forties or fifties with COVID-19, enrolled during active disease.

The CDR3 bases are TGTGCCAGCAGTGAAATAGCGGGAGTGCGATACAATGAGCAGTTCTTC. Translated, it gives CASSEIAGVRYNEQFF. This rearrangement joins TRBV6-1 to TRBJ2-1; 9 bases fit TRBD2. The V gene's germline CDR1 is MNHNS and CDR2 SASEGT. V lost 2 bases and J lost 4; bases outside the gene matches: 6. The CDR3 is 16 amino acids.

The chain recombines TRBV18 with TRBJ2-1, with TRBD2 matching 12 bases. Germline V gene sequence: CDR1 KGHSH, CDR2 LQKENI. The CDR3 is made up of 15 amino acids. V lost 6 bases and J lost 2; bases outside the gene matches: 2. The CDR3 bases are TGTGCCAGCTCCCGGACTAGCGGGACCTACAATGAGCAGTTCTTC. It yields the protein CASSRTSGTYNEQFF.

The rearrangement uses TRBV4-1 and TRBJ2-1, with 11 bases matching TRBD2. CDR1 and CDR2 from the germline V gene are MGHRA and YSYEKL. CDR3 length equals 16 residues. J was trimmed by 4 bases and V by 1 base; bases with no gene match: 3. The CDR3 loop reads CASSQAGTSGYNEQFF. As DNA, the CDR3 is TGCGCCAGCAGCCAAGCAGGGACTAGCGGATACAATGAGCAGTTCTTC.

The chain employs TRBV5-1 and TRBJ2-5; maybe TRBD1 (6 bases). V shed 3 bases and J shed 5 bases, with 14 bases lying between them. The germline V gene has CDR1 SGHRS and CDR2 YFSETQ. The CDR3 contains 14 residues. The CDR3 sequence is CASSSSGVWETQYF. CDR3 in DNA: TGCGCCAGCAGCTCGTCAGGGGTCTGGGAGACCCAGTACTTC.

V usage is TRBV3-1 (or the pseudogene TRBV3-2) and J usage is TRBJ2-5; a possible D gene is TRBD1 (5 bases). V lost 4 bases and J 1 base, leaving 7 bases between the germline ends. Per the germline V gene, CDR1 is LGHDT and CDR2 is YNNKEL (reference sequence). The CDR3 is 13 amino acids. DNA of the CDR3: TGTGCCAGCAGCCTGGGGCGCCAAGAGACCCAGTACTTC. It specifies CASSLGRQETQYF.

The rearrangement joins TRBV7-9 to TRBJ2-7; 10 nucleotides match TRBD1. This CDR3 has 14 amino acids. With V trimmed by 4 bases and J by 6 bases, 6 bases remained unmatched. Germline V gives CDR1 SEHNR, CDR2 FQNEAQ (reference sequence). The DNA for the CDR3 is TGTGCCAGCAGCTCCCGGGACAGGGGATCCGAGCAGTACTTC. Translated, it gives CASSSRDRGSEQYF.

V usage is TRBV5-1 and J usage is TRBJ1-1, with 7 positions matching TRBD1. The germline gives CDR1 SGHRS, CDR2 YFSETQ. V was clipped by 4 bases and J by 0 bases; unmatched bases: 6. The CDR3 length is 15 residues. CDR3 in DNA: TGCGCCAGCAGCCAGGGACAGAACATGAACACTGAAGCTTTCTTT. It specifies CASSQGQNMNTEAFF.

The chain links TRBV7-6 to TRBJ2-7, with TRBD1 matching over 11 bases. Germline CDR1 SGHVS, CDR2 FNYEAQ. The CDR3 covers 14 residues. V was clipped by 5 bases and J by 4 bases; unmatched bases: 4. The CDR3 DNA is TGTGCCAGCAGCACCGGGACAGGGGGATACGAGCAGTACTTC. Protein product: CASSTGTGGYEQYF.

The genes are TRBV5-1 and TRBJ2-1, with TRBD2 identical over 15 bases. The V gene end was trimmed by 2 bases and the J gene end by 8 bases; junction bases not matched to a gene: 5. Germline V gene lookup returns CDR1 SGHRS and CDR2 YFSETQ. The CDR3 has 16 amino acids. The chain's CDR3 is CASSLGLAGGRDEQFF. CDR3 coding DNA: TGCGCCAGCAGCTTAGGACTAGCGGGGGGGCGAGATGAGCAGTTCTTC.

The chain employs TRBV2 and TRBJ2-1; TRBD2 matches at 9 bases. The CDR3 has 14 amino acids. V shed 3 bases and J 7 bases; nucleotides not matched to a gene: 4. Germline CDR1 and CDR2: SNHLY and FYNNEI. The CDR3 region has the DNA TGTGCCAGCAGTGAGCGGGGGGGCATAAATGAGCAGTTCTTC. Translated: CASSERGGINEQFF.

The rearrangement links TRBV29-1 to TRBJ1-5, with 7 bases aligning to TRBD1. V was clipped by 4 bases and J by 1 base; unmatched bases: 4. Germline values: CDR1 SQVTM, CDR2 ANQGSEA. This CDR3 comprises 14 residues. The DNA of the CDR3 is TGCAGCGTTGGACAGGGCTTAAGCAATCAGCCCCAGCATTTT. Its protein product is CSVGQGLSNQPQHF.

This chain uses TRBV29-1 with TRBJ1-3; no firm D call. The germline gives CDR1 SQVTM, CDR2 ANQGSEA. This CDR3 is 15 amino acids long. Deletions cut 4 bases from V and 0 bases from J, with 13 bases between. DNA of the CDR3: TGCAGCGTTGTCGGTGGGCCCAACTCTGGAAACACCATATATTTT. It yields the protein CSVVGGPNSGNTIYF.

The rearrangement uses TRBV14 and TRBJ1-2; 10 bases align to TRBD1. The germline CDR1 and CDR2 sequences are SGHDN and FVKESK. This CDR3 spans 14 amino acids. The V and J ends lost 5 bases and 7 bases, in that order; junction bases with no gene match: 7. The chain's CDR3 is CASSSRQGAFGYTF. The CDR3 DNA is TGTGCCAGCAGCTCAAGACAGGGGGCCTTTGGCTACACCTTC.

The chain combines TRBV18 with TRBJ2-3, with D possibly being TRBD2 (6 bases). Looked up from germline, CDR1 is KGHSH and CDR2 is LQKENI. The V gene lost 3 bases and the J gene lost 0 bases, with 10 bases spanning the gap. The CDR3 is 15 amino acids. CDR3 nucleotide sequence: TGTGCCAGCTCACCTCCACTAGCCAGCACAGATACGCAGTATTTT. It is translated as CASSPPLASTDTQYF.

The genes are TRBV25-1 and TRBJ1-6, with D possibly TRBD1 on 6 matching bases. Germline V gene data show CDR1 as MGHDK and CDR2 as SYGVNS. This CDR3 comprises 14 residues. Between the trimmed V and J ends, which lost 4 bases and 7 bases, there was a span of 11 bases. The CDR3 region is CASSGLQGNSPLHF. In DNA form, the CDR3 reads TGTGCCAGCAGTGGCCTCCAGGGGAATTCACCCCTCCACTTT.

The CDR3 is CASSLQGAEAFF. The CDR3 DNA sequence: TGTGCCAGCAGTTTACAGGGAGCTGAAGCTTTCTTT. This chain uses TRBV25-1 with TRBJ1-1; the D gene is possibly TRBD1 (6 bases). The CDR3 loop spans 12 amino acids. CDR1 is MGHDK and CDR2 is SYGVNS in the germline V gene. Trimming left V 5 bases short and J 6 bases short, with 10 bases between.

This clone was seen a single time. The rearrangement links TRBV11-2 to TRBJ2-1, with D uncertain. CDR1 SGHAT and CDR2 FQNNGV come from the germline V gene. The CDR3 covers 12 residues. V was pared by 1 base and J by 9 bases, with 7 bases between. The CDR3 sequence is CASSLVGAEQFF. The CDR3 DNA follows: TGTGCCAGCAGCTTAGTCGGTGCTGAGCAGTTCTTC. The whole variable domain, remainder taken from reference TRBV11-2 and TRBJ2-1, is EAGVAQSPRYKIIEKRQSVAFWCNPISGHATLYWYQQILGQGPKLLIQFQNNGVVDDSQLPKDRFSAERLKGVDSTLKIQPAKLEDSAVYLCASSLVGAEQFFGPGTRLTVL.

This rearrangement joins TRBV7-2 to TRBJ2-7; 12 bases fit TRBD2. Germline lookup yields CDR1 SGHTA and CDR2 FQGNSA. This CDR3 has 16 residues. V dropped 5 bases and J dropped 3; count of bases not matched to a gene: 8. The CDR3 DNA sequence: TGTGCCAGCAGCATCCGGACTAGCGGGGCCGGCTACGAGCAGTACTTC. Protein sequence: CASSIRTSGAGYEQYF.

The chain couples TRBV3-1 (or the pseudogene TRBV3-2) to TRBJ1-2, with a weak D call TRBD1 (5 bases). V lost 0 bases to trimming and J lost 7 bases, with 12 bases between them. Germline V lookup: CDR1 LGHDT, CDR2 YNNKEL (reference sequence). The CDR3 consists of 14 residues. CDR3 protein: CASSQDRRVGGYTF. The CDR3 DNA follows: TGTGCCAGCAGCCAAGATCGCAGGGTTGGTGGCTACACCTTC.

The rearrangement uses TRBV7-9 and TRBJ2-2, with 12 nucleotides matching TRBD2. The V segment lost 5 bases and the J segment 8 bases; nucleotides outside the gene matches: 9. Germline V gives CDR1 SEHNR, CDR2 FQNEAQ (reference sequence). This CDR3 has 16 amino acids. The CDR3 here is CASSPTSGRKRGELFF. In DNA form, the CDR3 reads TGTGCCAGCAGCCCTACTAGCGGGAGGAAAAGAGGGGAGCTGTTTTTT.

For the CDR3, the DNA is TGTGCCAGCAGCTTAATTCGAGACAGGGACTATGGCTACACCTTC. This translates into CASSLIRDRDYGYTF. J is TRBJ1-2 and V is TRBV7-3; 7 bases line up with TRBD1. The V segment lost 1 base and the J segment 3 bases; nucleotides outside the gene matches: 5. The CDR3 extends over 15 amino acids. Germline CDR1 SGHTA, CDR2 FQGTGA.